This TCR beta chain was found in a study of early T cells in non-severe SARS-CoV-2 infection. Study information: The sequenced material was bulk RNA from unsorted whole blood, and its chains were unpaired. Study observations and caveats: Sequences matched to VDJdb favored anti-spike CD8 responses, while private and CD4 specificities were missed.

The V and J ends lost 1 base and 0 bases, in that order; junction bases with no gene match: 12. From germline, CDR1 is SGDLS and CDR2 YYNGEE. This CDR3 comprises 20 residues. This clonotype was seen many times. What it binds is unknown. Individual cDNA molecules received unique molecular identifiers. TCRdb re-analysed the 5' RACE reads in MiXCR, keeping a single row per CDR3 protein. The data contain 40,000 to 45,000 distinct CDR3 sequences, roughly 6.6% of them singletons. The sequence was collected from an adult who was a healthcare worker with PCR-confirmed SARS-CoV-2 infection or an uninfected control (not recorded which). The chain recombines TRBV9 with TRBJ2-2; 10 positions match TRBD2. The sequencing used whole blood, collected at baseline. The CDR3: CASSVTPFLAGGANTGELFF. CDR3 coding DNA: TGTGCCAGCAGCGTAACTCCTTTTTTAGCGGGGGGAGCGAACACCGGGGAGCTGTTTTTT.